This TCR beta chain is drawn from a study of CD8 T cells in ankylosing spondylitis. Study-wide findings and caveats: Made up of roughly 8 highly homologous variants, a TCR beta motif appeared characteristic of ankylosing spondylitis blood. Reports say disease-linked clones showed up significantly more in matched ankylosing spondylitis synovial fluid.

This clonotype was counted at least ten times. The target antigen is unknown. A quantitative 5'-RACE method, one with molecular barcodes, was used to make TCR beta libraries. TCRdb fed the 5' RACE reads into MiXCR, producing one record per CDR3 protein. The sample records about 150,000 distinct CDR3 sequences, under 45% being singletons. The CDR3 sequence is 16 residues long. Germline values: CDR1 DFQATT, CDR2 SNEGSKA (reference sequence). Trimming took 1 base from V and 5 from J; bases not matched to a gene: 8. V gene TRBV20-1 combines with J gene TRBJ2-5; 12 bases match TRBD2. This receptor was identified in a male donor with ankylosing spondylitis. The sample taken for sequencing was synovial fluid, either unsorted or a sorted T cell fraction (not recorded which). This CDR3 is CSARADTSGGWETQYF. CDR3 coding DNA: TGCAGTGCTAGAGCTGACACTAGCGGGGGGTGGGAGACCCAGTACTTC.